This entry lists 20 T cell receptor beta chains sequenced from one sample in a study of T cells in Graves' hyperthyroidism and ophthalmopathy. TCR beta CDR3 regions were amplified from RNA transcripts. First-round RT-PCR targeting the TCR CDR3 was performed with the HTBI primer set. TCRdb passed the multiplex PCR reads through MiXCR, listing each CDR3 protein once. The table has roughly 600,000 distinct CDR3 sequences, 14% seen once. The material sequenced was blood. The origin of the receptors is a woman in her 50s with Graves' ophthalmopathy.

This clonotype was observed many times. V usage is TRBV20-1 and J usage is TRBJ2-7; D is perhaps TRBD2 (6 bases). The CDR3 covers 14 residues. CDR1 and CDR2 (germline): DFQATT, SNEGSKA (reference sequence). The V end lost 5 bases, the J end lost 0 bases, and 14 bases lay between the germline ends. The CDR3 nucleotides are TGCAGTGCTGAACCGGGACTTCACTCCTACGAGCAGTACTTC. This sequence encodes CSAEPGLHSYEQYF.

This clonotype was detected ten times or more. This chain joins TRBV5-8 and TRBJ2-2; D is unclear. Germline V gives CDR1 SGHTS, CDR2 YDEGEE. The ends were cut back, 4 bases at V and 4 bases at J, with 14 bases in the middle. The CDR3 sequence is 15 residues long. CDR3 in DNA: TGTGCCAGCAGCCTGCTCGCAGTGTTCACCGGGGAGCTGTTTTTT. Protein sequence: CASSLLAVFTGELFF.

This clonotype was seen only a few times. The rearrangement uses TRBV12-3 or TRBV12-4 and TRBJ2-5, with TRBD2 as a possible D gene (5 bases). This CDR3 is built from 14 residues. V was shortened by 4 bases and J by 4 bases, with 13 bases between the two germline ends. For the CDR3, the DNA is TGTGCCAGCAGTTCCTCTAGAGGGATAGAGACCCAGTACTTC. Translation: CASSSSRGIETQYF.

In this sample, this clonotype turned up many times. This CDR3 is CASSRTTGNTEAFF. The DNA for the CDR3 is TGTGCCAGCAGTCGAACGACAGGGAACACTGAAGCTTTCTTT. This chain joins TRBV3-1 and TRBJ1-1, with D possibly matching TRBD1 (6 bases). CDR1 LGHDT and CDR2 YNNKEL come from the germline V gene (reference sequence). The ends were cut back, 6 bases at V and 1 base at J, with 12 bases in the middle. The CDR3 consists of 14 residues.

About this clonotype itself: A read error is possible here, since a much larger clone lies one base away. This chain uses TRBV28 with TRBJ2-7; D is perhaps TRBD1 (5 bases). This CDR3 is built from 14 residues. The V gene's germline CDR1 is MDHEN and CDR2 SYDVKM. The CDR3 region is CAGSSPGNTNEQYF. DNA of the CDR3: TGTGCCGGCAGTTCGCCAGGGAACACCAACGAGCAGTACTTC.

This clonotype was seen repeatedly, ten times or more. CDR3 region: CASSYRTSGRINEQFF. DNA of the CDR3: TGTGCCAGCAGTTACCGAACTAGCGGGAGGATTAATGAGCAGTTCTTC. The J gene is TRBJ2-1, the V gene TRBV2, with 12 nucleotides matching TRBD2. The J segment lost 7 bases and the V segment lost 5 bases, leaving 9 bases of the junction unmatched. CDR3 length: 16 amino acids. The germline V gene has CDR1 SNHLY and CDR2 FYNNEI.

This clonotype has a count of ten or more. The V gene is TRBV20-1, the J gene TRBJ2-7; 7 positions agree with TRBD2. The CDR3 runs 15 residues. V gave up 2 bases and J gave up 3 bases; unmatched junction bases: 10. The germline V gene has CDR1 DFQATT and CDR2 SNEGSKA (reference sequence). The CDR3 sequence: CSARSSSGGFYEQYF. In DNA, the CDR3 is TGCAGTGCTAGATCGTCTAGCGGAGGTTTCTACGAGCAGTACTTC.

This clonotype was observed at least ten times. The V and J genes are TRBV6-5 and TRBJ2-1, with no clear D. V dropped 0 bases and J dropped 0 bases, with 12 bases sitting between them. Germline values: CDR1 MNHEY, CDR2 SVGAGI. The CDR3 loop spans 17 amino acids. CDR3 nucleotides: TGTGCCAGCAGTTACTCGCCAAACTTTATCTCCTACAATGAGCAGTTCTTC. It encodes CASSYSPNFISYNEQFF.

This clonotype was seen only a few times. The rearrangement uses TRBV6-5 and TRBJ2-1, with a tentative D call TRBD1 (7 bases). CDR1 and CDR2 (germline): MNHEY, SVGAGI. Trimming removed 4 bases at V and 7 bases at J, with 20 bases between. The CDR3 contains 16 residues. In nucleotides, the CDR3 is TGTGCCAGCAGTTTCCAAAAGGGCAGGGGGGAGAATGAGCAGTTCTTC. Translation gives CASSFQKGRGENEQFF.

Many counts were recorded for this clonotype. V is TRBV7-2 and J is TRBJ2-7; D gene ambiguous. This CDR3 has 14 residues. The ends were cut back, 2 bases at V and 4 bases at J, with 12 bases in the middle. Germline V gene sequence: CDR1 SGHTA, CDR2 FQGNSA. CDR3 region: CASSLSNQDYEQYF. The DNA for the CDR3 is TGTGCCAGCAGCTTATCAAACCAGGATTACGAGCAGTACTTC.

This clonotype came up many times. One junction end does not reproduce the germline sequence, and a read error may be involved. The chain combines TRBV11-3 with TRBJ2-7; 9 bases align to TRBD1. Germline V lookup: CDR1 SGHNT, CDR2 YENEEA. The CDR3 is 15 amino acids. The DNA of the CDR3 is TGTGCTAGCAGCGCAGGACAGGGGTACTCCTACGAGCAGTACTTC. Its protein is CASSAGQGYSYEQYF. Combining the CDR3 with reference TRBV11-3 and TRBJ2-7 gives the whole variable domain EAGVVQSPRYKIIEKKQPVAFWCNPISGHNTLYWYLQNLGQGPELLIRYENEEAVDDSQLPKDRFSAERLKGVDSTLKIQPAELGDSAVYLCASSAGQGYSYEQYFGPGTRLTVT.

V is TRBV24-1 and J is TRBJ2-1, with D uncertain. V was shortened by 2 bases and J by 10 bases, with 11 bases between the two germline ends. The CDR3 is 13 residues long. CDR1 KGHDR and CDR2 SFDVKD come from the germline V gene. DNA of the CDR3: TGTGCCACCAGTGATTCTTATTTAGAGGAGCAGTTCTTC. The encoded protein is CATSDSYLEEQFF.

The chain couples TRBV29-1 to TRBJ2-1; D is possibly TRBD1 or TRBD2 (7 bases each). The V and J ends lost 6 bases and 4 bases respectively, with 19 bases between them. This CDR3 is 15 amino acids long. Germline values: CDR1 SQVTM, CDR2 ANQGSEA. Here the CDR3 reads CSVESYRGGYNEQFF. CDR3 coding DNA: TGCAGCGTCGAAAGTTACAGGGGAGGGTACAATGAGCAGTTCTTC.

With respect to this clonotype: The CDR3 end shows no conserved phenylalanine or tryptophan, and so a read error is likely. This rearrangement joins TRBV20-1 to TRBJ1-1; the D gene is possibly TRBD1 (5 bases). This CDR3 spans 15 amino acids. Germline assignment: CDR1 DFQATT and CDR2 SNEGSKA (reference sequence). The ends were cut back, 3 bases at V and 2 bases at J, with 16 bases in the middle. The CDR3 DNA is TGCAGTGCTAGTTCGCCGGGGGGGGGTAACACTGAAGCTTTCTCT. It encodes CSASSPGGGNTEAFS.

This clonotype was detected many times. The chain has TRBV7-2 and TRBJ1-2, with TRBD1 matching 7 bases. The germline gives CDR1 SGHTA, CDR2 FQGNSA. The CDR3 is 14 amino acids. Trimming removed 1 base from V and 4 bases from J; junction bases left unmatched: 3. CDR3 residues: CASSLEDRSYGYTF. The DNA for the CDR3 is TGTGCCAGCAGCTTAGAGGACAGGTCCTATGGCTACACCTTC.

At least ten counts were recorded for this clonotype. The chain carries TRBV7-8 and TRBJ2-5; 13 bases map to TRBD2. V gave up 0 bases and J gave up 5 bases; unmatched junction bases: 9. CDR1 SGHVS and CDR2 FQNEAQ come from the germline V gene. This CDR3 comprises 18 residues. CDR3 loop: CASSLASGLAGKGETQYF. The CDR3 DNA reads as TGTGCCAGCAGCTTAGCGTCGGGACTAGCGGGAAAGGGGGAGACCCAGTACTTC.

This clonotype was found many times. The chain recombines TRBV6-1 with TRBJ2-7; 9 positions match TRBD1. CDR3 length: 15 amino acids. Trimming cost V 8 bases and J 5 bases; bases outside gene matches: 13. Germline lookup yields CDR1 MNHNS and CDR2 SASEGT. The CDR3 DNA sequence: TGTGCCAGCTTTCAAGCGACAGGGGGGTATCACGAGCAGTACTTC. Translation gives CASFQATGGYHEQYF.

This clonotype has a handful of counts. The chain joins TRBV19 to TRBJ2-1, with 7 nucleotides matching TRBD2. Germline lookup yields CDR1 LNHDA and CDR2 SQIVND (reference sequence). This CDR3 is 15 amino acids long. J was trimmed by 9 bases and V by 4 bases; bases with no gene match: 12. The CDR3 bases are TGTGCCAGTAGTACACTGGCGGGAGTTGGTCGTGAGCAGTTCTTC. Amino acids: CASSTLAGVGREQFF.

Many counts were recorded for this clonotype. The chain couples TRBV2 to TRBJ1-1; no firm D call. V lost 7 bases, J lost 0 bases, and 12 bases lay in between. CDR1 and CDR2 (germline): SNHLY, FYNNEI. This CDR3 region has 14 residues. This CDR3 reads CASTSDTLNTEAFF. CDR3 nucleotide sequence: TGTGCCAGCACGAGTGACACGTTGAACACTGAAGCTTTCTTT.

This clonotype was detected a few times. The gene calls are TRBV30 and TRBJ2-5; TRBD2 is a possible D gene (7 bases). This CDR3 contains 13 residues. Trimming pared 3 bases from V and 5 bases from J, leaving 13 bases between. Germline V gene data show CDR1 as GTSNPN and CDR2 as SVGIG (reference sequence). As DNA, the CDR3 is TGTGCCTGGAGGAGGGGGGGCCTGGAGACCCAGTACTTC. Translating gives CAWRRGGLETQYF.